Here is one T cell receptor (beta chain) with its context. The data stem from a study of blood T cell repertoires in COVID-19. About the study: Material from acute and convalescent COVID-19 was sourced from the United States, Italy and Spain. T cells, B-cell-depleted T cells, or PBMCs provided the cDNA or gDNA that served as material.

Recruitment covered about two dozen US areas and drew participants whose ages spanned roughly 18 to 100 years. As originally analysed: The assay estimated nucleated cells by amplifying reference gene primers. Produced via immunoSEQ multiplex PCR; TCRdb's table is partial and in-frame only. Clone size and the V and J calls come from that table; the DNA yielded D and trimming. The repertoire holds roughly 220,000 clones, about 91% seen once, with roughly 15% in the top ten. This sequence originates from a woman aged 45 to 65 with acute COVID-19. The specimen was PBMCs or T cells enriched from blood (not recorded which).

CDR3 sequence: CASSRDRDNTGELFF. The CDR3 DNA is TGTGCCAGCAGCAGGGACAGGGATAACACCGGGGAGCTGTTTTTT. The chain has TRBV6-5 and TRBJ2-2; 9 bases match TRBD1. The CDR3 has 15 residues. CDR1 and CDR2 (germline): MNHEY, SVGAGI. V lost 6 bases and J lost 2; bases outside the gene matches: 4.